This T cell receptor (beta chain) is drawn from a study of OX40 agonist ivuxolimab in advanced cancers. Measured with immunoSEQ multiplex PCR; TCRdb has only the in-frame clones, and not every one. Among roughly 60,000 clones listed, roughly nine tenths were seen once. General study findings and limits: No determination was made of the antigen specificity of the expanded peripheral T cells.

This clone has just a few counts. Its antigen remains unknown. Germline-derived CDR1 and CDR2 are SGHNT and YYREEE (reference sequence). The junction had 6 bases not matched to a gene; V was cut back by 5 bases and J by 7 bases. This CDR3 is 15 amino acids long. This chain links TRBV5-4 with TRBJ1-6, with 10 bases identical to TRBD1. This clonotype originated in an adult with an advanced solid tumor such as melanoma, head and neck, liver or kidney cancer. The sample here was CD4+ or CD8+ T cells sorted from blood, taken in a trial of the OX40 agonist ivuxolimab. CDR3 coding DNA: TGTGCCAGCAGTTTCGGGACAGGGGACAATTCACCCCTCCACTTT. As protein: CASSFGTGDNSPLHF.